Sequencing of this TCR beta chain was carried out in a study of T cell clones after liver transplantation. Background on the study: Three of the eight recipients were HCV-positive; the rest had non-autoimmune, non-viral transplant indications.

The method was immunoSEQ multiplex PCR; TCRdb's version includes in-frame clones alone and lacks a portion of them. The table lists 35,000 to 45,000 clones, just over 85% of them singletons. This CDR3 spans 14 amino acids. Germline CDR1 is MNHNY and CDR2 is SVGAGI (reference sequence). V shed 2 bases and J 6 bases; nucleotides not matched to a gene: 1. The sequencing used CD4+ T cells from blood, collected 24 months after liver transplant. The chain couples TRBV6-6 to TRBJ1-6; 7 nucleotides line up with TRBD1. This TCR was recovered from a human patient who received a liver transplant. Some T cells may possibly be graft donor cells. CDR3 residues: CASSYDRANSPLHF. In nucleotides, the CDR3 is TGTGCCAGCAGTTACGACAGGGCTAATTCACCCCTCCACTTT.